This entry features one TCR beta chain sequence. This entry belongs to a study of blood T cell repertoires in COVID-19. Losses at the gene ends were 4 bases for V and 6 bases for J; bases not matched to a gene: 8. Per the germline V gene, CDR1 is SGHTA and CDR2 is FQGNSA. The CDR3 spans 15 residues. Clones were sequenced by immunoSEQ multiplex PCR, and TCRdb holds only the in-frame ones, with some missing. The table has about 100,000 clones, around 87% seen once. Source material: peripheral blood. The chain uses TRBV7-2 and TRBJ2-3; 9 nucleotides match TRBD2. The receptor comes from a woman aged 25-40 years with acute or convalescent COVID-19. The CDR3 spells CASSSEGTSSDTQYF. CDR3 nucleotide sequence: TGTGCCAGCAGCTCCGAGGGGACTAGCTCGGATACGCAGTATTTT.